This TCR beta chain derives from a study of T cell responses to AZD1222 COVID-19 vaccine. On the study more broadly: Timing groups of about 4 and about 12 weeks for second doses were pooled. Study-wide points: Donors were largely white British and mainly female; clonal diversity was possibly underestimated. Among AZD1222 vaccinees, only five or six were seropositive at baseline. Researchers report vaccine-associated CD4 TCRs spanning spike, with dominance at 160-218 and 743-854.

Profiled with immunoSEQ multiplex PCR; TCRdb holds only in-frame clones, not every one. The sample has under 150,000 clones, roughly nine tenths seen once. On this clone itself: What it binds is unknown.

The CDR3 consists of 14 residues. V was trimmed by 10 bases and J by 1 base, leaving 13 bases between them. CDR1 and CDR2 (germline): MDHEN, SYDVKM. The sample in question was peripheral blood, obtained on day 0 of AZD1222 vaccination. This receptor was obtained from an adult in good health. The rearrangement joins TRBV28 to TRBJ2-2; D perhaps matches TRBD2 (6 bases). CDR3 loop: CANRRAGNTGELFF. CDR3 coding DNA: TGTGCCAACAGGAGGGCCGGGAACACCGGGGAGCTGTTTTTT.